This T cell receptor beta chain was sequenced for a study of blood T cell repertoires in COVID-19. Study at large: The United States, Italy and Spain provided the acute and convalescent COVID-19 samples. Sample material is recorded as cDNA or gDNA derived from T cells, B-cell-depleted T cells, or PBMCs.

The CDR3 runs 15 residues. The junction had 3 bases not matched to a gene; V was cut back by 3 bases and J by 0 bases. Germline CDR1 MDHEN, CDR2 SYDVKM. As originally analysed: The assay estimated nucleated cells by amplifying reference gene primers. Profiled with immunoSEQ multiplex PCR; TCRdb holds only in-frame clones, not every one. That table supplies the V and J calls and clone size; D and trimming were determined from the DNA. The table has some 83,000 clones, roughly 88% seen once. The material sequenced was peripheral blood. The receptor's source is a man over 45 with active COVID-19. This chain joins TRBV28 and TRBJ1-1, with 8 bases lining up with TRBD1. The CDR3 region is CASSFQGAMNTEAFF. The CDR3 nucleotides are TGTGCCAGCAGTTTCCAGGGGGCTATGAACACTGAAGCTTTCTTT.